Each of the 23 T cell receptor beta chains below was sequenced from the same sample in a study of shared clonotypes between healthy human individuals. The protocol was immunoSEQ multiplex PCR, while the TCRdb copy is restricted to in-frame clones and leaves out a portion. The sample holds around 720,000 clones; less than 80% are singletons and the top ten take around 2%. Sequenced material: memory CD4+ T cells sorted from blood. Subset noted: CD45RA-negative fraction. Receptors originate from a woman aged 25-40 years in good health.

The chain has TRBV10-1 and TRBJ2-7; D gene ambiguous. Germline CDR1 is WNHNN and CDR2 is SYGVQD (reference sequence). The CDR3 consists of 15 residues. V dropped 3 bases and J dropped 3 bases, with 15 bases sitting between them. In DNA, the CDR3 is TGCGCCAGCAGTGAAGGCGGCTCCACCCTCTACGAGCAGTACTTC. Its translation: CASSEGGSTLYEQYF.

The J gene is TRBJ2-6, the V gene TRBV10-3; 8 bases match TRBD1. V lost 7 bases to trimming and J lost 2 bases; unmatched junction nucleotides: 7. The CDR3 is 16 amino acids. Germline V gives CDR1 ENHRY, CDR2 SYGVKD. CDR3 DNA: TGTGCCATCACTTCAGACAGGGGAACTGGGGCCAACGTCCTGACTTTC. This encodes CAITSDRGTGANVLTF.

V and J are TRBV11-2 and TRBJ2-7; 7 bases agree with TRBD2. CDR1 is SGHAT and CDR2 is FQNNGV in the germline V gene. The J segment lost 1 base and the V segment lost 4 bases, leaving 10 bases of the junction unmatched. The CDR3 contains 16 residues. In DNA, the CDR3 is TGTGCCAGCAGCTATCATGTGGGCGGGAGTTCCTACGAGCAGTACTTC. Its translation is CASSYHVGGSSYEQYF.

J is TRBJ2-2 and V is TRBV2; a weak D match, TRBD2 (5 bases). The germline V gene has CDR1 SNHLY and CDR2 FYNNEI. The V gene lost 2 bases and the J gene lost 5 bases, with 9 bases spanning the gap. This CDR3 spans 14 amino acids. The CDR3 reads CASSETRGTGELFF. For the CDR3, the DNA is TGTGCCAGCAGTGAAACGAGAGGGACCGGGGAGCTGTTTTTT.

This clone came up a few times. The chain employs TRBV25-1 and TRBJ2-5; 8 bases fit TRBD1. V shed 6 bases and J 5 bases; nucleotides not matched to a gene: 5. This CDR3 has 13 residues. Germline loops: CDR1 MGHDK, CDR2 SYGVNS. CDR3 loop: CASRDRDLETQYF. The CDR3 DNA reads as TGTGCCAGCAGGGACAGGGACCTGGAGACCCAGTACTTC.

This chain joins TRBV7-2 and TRBJ1-1; D is ambiguous. V was shortened by 0 bases and J by 3 bases, with 5 bases between the two germline ends. The CDR3 has 13 residues. CDR1 SGHTA and CDR2 FQGNSA come from the germline V gene. In DNA, the CDR3 is TGTGCCAGCAGCTTAGCGGGGTACACTGAAGCTTTCTTT. Translation gives CASSLAGYTEAFF.

This chain joins TRBV9 and TRBJ2-3; 14 nucleotides line up with TRBD2. The germline gives CDR1 SGDLS, CDR2 YYNGEE. V shed 0 bases and J 2 bases; nucleotides not matched to a gene: 5. The CDR3 covers 18 residues. CDR3: CASSVGLAGGPDTDTQYF. The DNA for the CDR3 is TGTGCCAGCAGCGTAGGACTAGCGGGAGGGCCTGACACAGATACGCAGTATTTT.

This sequence joins TRBV30 and TRBJ1-1, with D possibly TRBD1 on 6 matching bases. CDR1 is GTSNPN, CDR2 SVGIG, per germline (reference sequence). V shed 4 bases and J shed 4 bases, with 13 bases lying between them. The CDR3 sequence is 13 residues long. The CDR3 coding sequence is TGTGCCTGGATCGGGGGCTGGAGCACTGAAGCTTTCTTT. As protein: CAWIGGWSTEAFF. Full variable domain (rest looked up from reference TRBV30 and TRBJ1-1): SQTIHQWPATLVQPVGSPLSLECTVEGTSNPNLYWYRQAAGRGLQLLFYSVGIGQISSEVPQNLSASRPQDRQFILSSKKLLLSDSGFYLCAWIGGWSTEAFFGQGTRLTVV.

Points on this clone: Other DNA sequences in the sample encode the same CDR3. The chain uses TRBV28 and TRBJ1-2; maybe TRBD1 (6 bases). The CDR3 totals 13 residues. The germline V and J ends were trimmed by 6 bases and 2 bases, with 10 bases remaining between them. Per germline, CDR1 MDHEN and CDR2 SYDVKM. DNA of the CDR3: TGTGCCAGCAGCCGGGGGACAAACTATGGCTACACCTTC. Translation gives CASSRGTNYGYTF.

This sequence joins TRBV6-5 and TRBJ2-7; D is possibly TRBD1 or TRBD2 (6 bases each). Germline values: CDR1 MNHEY, CDR2 SVGAGI. The germline V and J ends were trimmed by 0 bases and 0 bases, with 12 bases remaining between them. This CDR3 spans 16 amino acids. The chain's CDR3 is CASSYSPGAVSYEQYF. The CDR3 DNA follows: TGTGCCAGCAGTTACTCTCCGGGGGCGGTCTCCTACGAGCAGTACTTC.

This clone occurred once. This rearrangement joins TRBV28 to TRBJ1-5, with 9 bases aligning to TRBD1. Looked up from germline, CDR1 is MDHEN and CDR2 is SYDVKM. V shed 7 bases and J 4 bases; nucleotides not matched to a gene: 14. This CDR3 has 17 amino acids. The CDR3 loop reads CASNSQGAVQTNQPQHF. For the CDR3, the DNA is TGTGCCAGCAATTCACAGGGGGCGGTTCAGACGAATCAGCCCCAGCATTTT.

V gene TRBV5-4 combines with J gene TRBJ1-4; TRBD1 might be the D (6 bases). Germline lookup yields CDR1 SGHNT and CDR2 YYREEE (reference sequence). The CDR3 runs to 15 residues. The V end lost 4 bases, the J end lost 8 bases, and 18 bases lay between the germline ends. CDR3 sequence: CASSRQQGVGEKLFF. The CDR3 nucleotides are TGTGCCAGCAGCCGTCAACAGGGTGTTGGCGAAAAACTGTTTTTT.

The V gene is TRBV27, the J gene TRBJ1-5; D may be TRBD1 (6 bases). Germline loops: CDR1 MNHEY, CDR2 SMNVEV (reference sequence). V lost 6 bases and J lost 2, with 14 bases in between. The length of the CDR3 is 15 residues. The CDR3 reads CASRPRGLGNQPQHF. The CDR3, as DNA: TGTGCCAGCAGACCGCGGGGGCTAGGCAATCAGCCCCAGCATTTT.

The gene calls are TRBV5-4 and TRBJ2-7, with 7 bases lining up with TRBD1. This CDR3 region has 14 residues. V shed 2 bases and J 4 bases; nucleotides not matched to a gene: 6. CDR1 and CDR2 (germline): SGHNT, YYREEE (reference sequence). This CDR3 reads CASSFRDSPYEQYF. The DNA for the CDR3 is TGTGCCAGCAGCTTCAGGGACAGCCCATACGAGCAGTACTTC.

The chain carries TRBV5-1 and TRBJ1-2; D is unresolved. The germline V gene has CDR1 SGHRS and CDR2 YFSETQ. The CDR3 length is 14 residues. V lost 0 bases and J 4 bases, leaving 10 bases between the germline ends. The CDR3 DNA reads TGCGCCAGCAGCTTGGAGTTGGGTTCCTATGGCTACACCTTC. It translates to CASSLELGSYGYTF.

The chain has TRBV30 and TRBJ2-5; no reliable D call. TRBJ2-7 matches the DNA end more closely, so the J call is doubtful. Per the germline V gene, CDR1 is GTSNPN and CDR2 is SVGIG (reference sequence). This CDR3 has 14 amino acids. CDR3 sequence reads: CAWSLSPIVNEQYF. The CDR3 nucleotides are TGTGCCTGGTCCTTGTCCCCCATAGTAAACGAGCAGTACTTC.

The chain couples TRBV6-1 to TRBJ2-1, with 12 bases matching TRBD2. The V gene's germline CDR1 is MNHNS and CDR2 SASEGT. V dropped 3 bases and J dropped 12; count of bases not matched to a gene: 9. The CDR3 extends over 15 amino acids. This CDR3 reads CASSERGLAGPVQFF. In DNA, the CDR3 is TGTGCCAGCAGTGAGAGAGGACTAGCGGGACCTGTGCAGTTCTTC.

The sample holds one count of this clone. V usage is TRBV5-1 and J usage is TRBJ2-7; 7 bases match TRBD2. Trimming at V came to 4 bases and at J to 3 bases, leaving 10 bases not matched to a gene. Germline CDR1 is SGHRS and CDR2 is YFSETQ. The CDR3 extends over 15 amino acids. The CDR3 bases are TGCGCCAGCAGCATAACAAGCGGGACCCTCTACGAGCAGTACTTC. Its protein product is CASSITSGTLYEQYF.

V gene TRBV30 combines with J gene TRBJ2-1; the D gene is possibly TRBD2 (7 bases). V shed 5 bases and J shed 9 bases, with 17 bases lying between them. This CDR3 is 13 amino acids long. Germline loops: CDR1 GTSNPN, CDR2 SVGIG (reference sequence). This CDR3 reads CAWGNTGRGEQFF. CDR3 DNA: TGTGCCTGGGGAAATACAGGGAGGGGTGAGCAGTTCTTC. Using reference TRBV30 and TRBJ2-1 for the parts outside the CDR3, the full variable domain is SQTIHQWPATLVQPVGSPLSLECTVEGTSNPNLYWYRQAAGRGLQLLFYSVGIGQISSEVPQNLSASRPQDRQFILSSKKLLLSDSGFYLCAWGNTGRGEQFFGPGTRLTVL.

The chain links TRBV10-1 to TRBJ1-2; D is ambiguous. The CDR3 loop spans 15 amino acids. Germline CDR1 reads WNHNN; CDR2 reads SYGVQD (reference sequence). V shed 7 bases and J shed 4 bases, with 19 bases lying between them. The CDR3 DNA is TGCGCCAGCAATAAGACACCACGATGCTTCTATGGCTACACCTTC. Its protein product is CASNKTPRCFYGYTF.

This clone has a count of ten or more. The chain couples TRBV5-1 to TRBJ1-1, with 12 nucleotides matching TRBD1. Germline loops: CDR1 SGHRS, CDR2 YFSETQ. Unmatched junction bases numbered 14, after V lost 4 bases and J lost 7 bases. This CDR3 has 17 amino acids. The CDR3 coding sequence is TGCGCCAGCAGCCCTGGGACAGGGGGCGCGGGGTTCGTTGAAGCTTTCTTT. Protein sequence: CASSPGTGGAGFVEAFF.

In this sample, this clone turned up a few times. The chain recombines TRBV6-1 with TRBJ1-3; D gene unclear. Germline V gene data show CDR1 as MNHNS and CDR2 as SASEGT. V lost 3 bases to trimming and J lost 6 bases, with 15 bases between them. The length of the CDR3 is 15 residues. CDR3 coding DNA: TGTGCCAGCAGTGAGGCGGACGGCGAGGAAAACACCATATATTTT. Translation gives CASSEADGEENTIYF.

In this sample, this clone turned up many times. The genes are TRBV19 and TRBJ1-5; TRBD1 is a possible D gene (5 bases). There are 13 residues in the CDR3. The germline V gene encodes CDR1 LNHDA and CDR2 SQIVND (reference sequence). The germline V and J ends were trimmed by 3 bases and 7 bases, with 10 bases remaining between them. The CDR3 sequence is CASSMDRGQPQHF. The CDR3 coding sequence is TGTGCCAGTAGTATGGATAGGGGCCAGCCCCAGCATTTT.